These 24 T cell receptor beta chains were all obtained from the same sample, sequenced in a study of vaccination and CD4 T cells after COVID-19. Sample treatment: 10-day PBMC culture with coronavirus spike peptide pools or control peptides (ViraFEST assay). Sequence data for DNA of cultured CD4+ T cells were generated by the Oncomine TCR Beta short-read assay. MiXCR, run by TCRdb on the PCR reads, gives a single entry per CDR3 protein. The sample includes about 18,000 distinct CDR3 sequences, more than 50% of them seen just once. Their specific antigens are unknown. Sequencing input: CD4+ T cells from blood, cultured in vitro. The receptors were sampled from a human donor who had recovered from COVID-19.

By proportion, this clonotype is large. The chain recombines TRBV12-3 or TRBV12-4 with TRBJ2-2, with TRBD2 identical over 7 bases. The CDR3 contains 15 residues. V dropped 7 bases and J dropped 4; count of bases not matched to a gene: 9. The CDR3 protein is CASTRGDGRTGELFF. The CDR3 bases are TGTGCCAGCACCCGGGGGGACGGGCGCACCGGGGAGCTGTTTTTT.

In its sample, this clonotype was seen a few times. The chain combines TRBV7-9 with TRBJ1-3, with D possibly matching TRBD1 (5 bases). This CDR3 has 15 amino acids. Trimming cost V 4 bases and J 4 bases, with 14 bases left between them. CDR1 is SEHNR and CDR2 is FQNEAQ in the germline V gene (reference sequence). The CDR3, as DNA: TGTGCCAGCAGCTCCGACCCCGGGGGGGGAAACACCATATATTTT. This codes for CASSSDPGGGNTIYF.

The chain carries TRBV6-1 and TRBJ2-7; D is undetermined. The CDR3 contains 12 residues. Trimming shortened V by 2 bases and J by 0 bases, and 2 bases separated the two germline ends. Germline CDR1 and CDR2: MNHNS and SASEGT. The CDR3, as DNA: TGTGCCAGCAGTGAATCCTCCTACGAGCAGTACTTC. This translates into CASSESSYEQYF.

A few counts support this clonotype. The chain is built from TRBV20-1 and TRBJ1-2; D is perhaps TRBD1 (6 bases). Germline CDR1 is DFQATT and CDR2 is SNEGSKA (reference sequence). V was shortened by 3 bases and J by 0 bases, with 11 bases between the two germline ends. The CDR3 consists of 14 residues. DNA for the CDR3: TGCAGTGCTAGTGTCGGACAGCCTAACTATGGCTACACCTTC. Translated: CSASVGQPNYGYTF.

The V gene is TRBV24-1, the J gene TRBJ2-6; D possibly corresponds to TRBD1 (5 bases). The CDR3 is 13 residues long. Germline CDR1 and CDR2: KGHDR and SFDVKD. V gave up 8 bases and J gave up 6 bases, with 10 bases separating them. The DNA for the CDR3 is TGTGCCACCACAGGGTCAGCGGCCAACGTCCTGACTTTC. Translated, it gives CATTGSAANVLTF.

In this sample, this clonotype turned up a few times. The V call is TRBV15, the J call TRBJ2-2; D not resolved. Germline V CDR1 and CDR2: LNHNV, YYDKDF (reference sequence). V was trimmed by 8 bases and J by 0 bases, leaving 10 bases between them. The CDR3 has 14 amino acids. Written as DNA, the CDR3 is TGTGCCACCGGTCTGCACGCGAACACCGGGGAGCTGTTTTTT. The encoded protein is CATGLHANTGELFF.

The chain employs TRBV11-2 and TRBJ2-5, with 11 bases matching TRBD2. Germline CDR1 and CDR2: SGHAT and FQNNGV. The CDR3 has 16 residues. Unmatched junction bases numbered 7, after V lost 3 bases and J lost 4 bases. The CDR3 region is CASSFTSGSVGETQYF. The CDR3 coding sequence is TGTGCCAGCAGCTTTACTAGCGGGAGCGTAGGAGAGACCCAGTACTTC.

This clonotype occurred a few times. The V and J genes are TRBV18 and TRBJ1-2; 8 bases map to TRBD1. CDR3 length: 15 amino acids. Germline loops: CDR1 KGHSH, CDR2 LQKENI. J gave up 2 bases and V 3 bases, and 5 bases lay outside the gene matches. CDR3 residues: CASSPLDRVNYGYTF. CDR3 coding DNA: TGTGCCAGCTCACCCTTGGACAGGGTGAACTATGGCTACACCTTC.

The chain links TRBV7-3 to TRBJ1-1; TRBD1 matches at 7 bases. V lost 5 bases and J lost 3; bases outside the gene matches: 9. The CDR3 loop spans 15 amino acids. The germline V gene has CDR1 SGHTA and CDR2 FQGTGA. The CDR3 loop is CASSPTGPGDTEAFF. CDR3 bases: TGTGCCAGCAGCCCGACAGGGCCTGGGGACACTGAAGCTTTCTTT.

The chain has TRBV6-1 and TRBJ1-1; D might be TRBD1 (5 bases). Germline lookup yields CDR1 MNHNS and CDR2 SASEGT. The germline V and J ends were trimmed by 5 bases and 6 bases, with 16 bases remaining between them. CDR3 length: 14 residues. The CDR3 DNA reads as TGTGCCAGCAGTCCAACCTTCGACAGCTCTGAAGCTTTCTTT. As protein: CASSPTFDSSEAFF.

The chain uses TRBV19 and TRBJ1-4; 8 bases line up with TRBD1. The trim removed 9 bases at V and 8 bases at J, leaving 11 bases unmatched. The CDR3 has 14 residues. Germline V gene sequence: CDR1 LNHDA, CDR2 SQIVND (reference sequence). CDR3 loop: CASQPGQGPEKLFF. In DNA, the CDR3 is TGTGCCAGCCAACCCGGACAGGGACCGGAAAAACTGTTTTTT.

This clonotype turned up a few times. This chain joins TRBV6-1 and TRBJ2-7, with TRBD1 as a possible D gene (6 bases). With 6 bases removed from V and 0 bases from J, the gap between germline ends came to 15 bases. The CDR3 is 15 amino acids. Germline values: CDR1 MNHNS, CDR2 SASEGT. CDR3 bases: TGTGCCAGCAGCCCATCAGGGGATAGCTCCTACGAGCAGTACTTC. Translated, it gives CASSPSGDSSYEQYF.

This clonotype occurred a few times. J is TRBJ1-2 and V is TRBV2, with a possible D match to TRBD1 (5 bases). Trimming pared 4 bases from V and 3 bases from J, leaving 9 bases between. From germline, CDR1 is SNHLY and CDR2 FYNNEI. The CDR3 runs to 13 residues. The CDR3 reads CASSGGTDYGYTF. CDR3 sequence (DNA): TGTGCCAGCAGTGGAGGGACGGACTATGGCTACACCTTC.

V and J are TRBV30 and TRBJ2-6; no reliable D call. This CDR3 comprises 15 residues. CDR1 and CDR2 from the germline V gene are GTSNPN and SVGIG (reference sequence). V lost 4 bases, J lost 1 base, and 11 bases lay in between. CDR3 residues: CAWTRNPSGANVLTF. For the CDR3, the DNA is TGTGCCTGGACTCGTAACCCTTCTGGGGCCAACGTCCTGACTTTC.

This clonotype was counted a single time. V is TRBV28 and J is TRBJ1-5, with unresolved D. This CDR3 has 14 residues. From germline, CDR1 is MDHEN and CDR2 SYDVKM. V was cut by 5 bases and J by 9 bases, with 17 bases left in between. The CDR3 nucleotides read TGTGCCAGCAGTCCCTTGGCCCTATCCGTGCCCCAGCATTTT. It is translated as CASSPLALSVPQHF.

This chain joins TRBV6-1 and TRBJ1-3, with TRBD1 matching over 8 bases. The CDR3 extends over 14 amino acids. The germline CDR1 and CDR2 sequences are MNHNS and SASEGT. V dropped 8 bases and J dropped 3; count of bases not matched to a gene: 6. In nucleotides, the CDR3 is TGTGCCAGCTCCGGAACAGGGGGTGGAAACACCATATATTTT. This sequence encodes CASSGTGGGNTIYF.

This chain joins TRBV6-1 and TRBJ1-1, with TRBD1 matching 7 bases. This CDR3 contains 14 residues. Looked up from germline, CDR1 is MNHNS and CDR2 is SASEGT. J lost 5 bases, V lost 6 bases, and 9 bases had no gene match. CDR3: CASRGGGRYTEAFF. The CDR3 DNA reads TGTGCCAGCAGAGGAGGGGGCAGGTATACTGAAGCTTTCTTT.

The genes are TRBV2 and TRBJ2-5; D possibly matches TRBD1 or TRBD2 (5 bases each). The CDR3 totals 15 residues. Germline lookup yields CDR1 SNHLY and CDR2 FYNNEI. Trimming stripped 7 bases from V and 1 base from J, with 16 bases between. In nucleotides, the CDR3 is TGTGCCAGCACCGGGTTGAGGGGTCCCCAAGAGACCCAGTACTTC. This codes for CASTGLRGPQETQYF.

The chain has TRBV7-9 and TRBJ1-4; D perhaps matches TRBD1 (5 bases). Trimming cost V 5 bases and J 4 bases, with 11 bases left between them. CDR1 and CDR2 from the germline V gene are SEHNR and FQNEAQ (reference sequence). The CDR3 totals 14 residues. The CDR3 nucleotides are TGTGCCAGCAGCCATGGGACGGGTAATGAAAAACTGTTTTTT. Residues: CASSHGTGNEKLFF. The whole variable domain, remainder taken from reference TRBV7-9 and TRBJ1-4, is DTGVSQNPRHKITKRGQNVTFRCDPISEHNRLYWYRQTLGQGPEFLTYFQNEAQLEKSRLLSDRFSAERPKGSFSTLEIQRTEQGDSAMYLCASSHGTGNEKLFFGSGTQLSVL.

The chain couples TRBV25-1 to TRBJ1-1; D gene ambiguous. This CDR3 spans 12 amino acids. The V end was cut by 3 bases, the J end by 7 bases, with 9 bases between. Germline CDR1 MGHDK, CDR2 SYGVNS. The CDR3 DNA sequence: TGTGCCAGCAGTGACTCGAAAGTTGAAGCTTTCTTT. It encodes CASSDSKVEAFF.

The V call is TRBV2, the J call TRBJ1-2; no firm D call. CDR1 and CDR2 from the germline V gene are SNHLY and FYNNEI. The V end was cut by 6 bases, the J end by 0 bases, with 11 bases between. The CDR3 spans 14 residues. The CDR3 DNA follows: TGTGCCAGCAGAGGAACAGCAGCTAACTATGGCTACACCTTC. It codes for CASRGTAANYGYTF. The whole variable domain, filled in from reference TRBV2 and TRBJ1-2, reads EPEVTQTPSHQVTQMGQEVILRCVPISNHLYFYWYRQILGQKVEFLVSFYNNEISEKSEIFDDQFSVERPDGSNFTLKIRSTKLEDSAMYFCASRGTAANYGYTFGSGTRLTVV.

CDR3 loop: CSAPWGSSNYGYTF. Here the CDR3 DNA reads TGCAGTGCCCCCTGGGGTAGCTCTAACTATGGCTACACCTTC. This rearrangement joins TRBV20-1 to TRBJ1-2; no definite D call. This CDR3 spans 14 amino acids. Germline loops: CDR1 DFQATT, CDR2 SNEGSKA (reference sequence). V lost 6 bases to trimming and J lost 0 bases, with 14 bases between them.

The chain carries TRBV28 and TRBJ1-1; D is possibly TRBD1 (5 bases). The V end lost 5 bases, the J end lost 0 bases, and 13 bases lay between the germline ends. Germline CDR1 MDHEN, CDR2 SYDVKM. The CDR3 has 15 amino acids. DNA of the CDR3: TGTGCCAGCAGTCCCCCTGGGGGTATGAACACTGAAGCTTTCTTT. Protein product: CASSPPGGMNTEAFF.

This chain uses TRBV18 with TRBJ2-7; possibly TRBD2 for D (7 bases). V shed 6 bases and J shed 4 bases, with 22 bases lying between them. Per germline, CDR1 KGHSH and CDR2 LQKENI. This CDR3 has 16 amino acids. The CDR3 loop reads CASSPRGGGMSYEQYF. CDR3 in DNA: TGTGCCAGCTCGCCCCGAGGGGGGGGGATGAGTTACGAGCAGTACTTC.